This T cell receptor beta chain was identified in a study of cytomegalovirus exposure and HLA in healthy donors. Study-level findings and limits: Researchers catalogued under 200 TCR beta chains as cytomegalovirus-associated.

PCR employed 60 Vbeta and 13 Jbeta primers. Assay used: immunoSEQ multiplex PCR; TCRdb lists only in-frame clones, some missing. The sample shows roughly 80,000 clones, around 80% of them seen only once. A note on this clone: Antigen unknown.

The CDR3 spans 14 residues. Germline V CDR1 and CDR2: MDHEN, SYDVKM. The V and J ends lost 7 bases and 4 bases respectively, with 13 bases between them. The TCR was taken from a male donor in good health and CMV-seronegative. Sample: PBMCs. The rearrangement links TRBV28 to TRBJ1-4; D ambiguous. CDR3 DNA sequence: TGTGCCAGCACTGTCGGTTCACTTAATGAAAAACTGTTTTTT. Translating it yields CASTVGSLNEKLFF.